This T cell receptor (beta chain) was observed in a study of blood T cell repertoires in COVID-19. As for the study in general: PBMCs, B-cell-depleted T cells, or T cells provided the cDNA or gDNA that made up the material.

CDR3 size: 13 residues. Trimming pared 5 bases from V and 7 bases from J, leaving 9 bases between. Germline CDR1 LNHDA, CDR2 SQIVND (reference sequence). Original handling: Reference gene primer amplification gave nucleated cell count estimates. Sequencing used immunoSEQ multiplex PCR; TCRdb keeps in-frame clones, though not all of them. Clone size and V and J calls were adopted from that table, with D and trimming inferred from the DNA. The data hold tens of thousands of clones, with over 75% observed a single time. The TCR originated in a man aged 70-80 years with active or convalescent COVID-19. Material: peripheral blood. V and J are TRBV19 and TRBJ1-6; D gene ambiguous. DNA of the CDR3: TGTGCCAGTAGTTCCCGGGTAAATTCACCCCTCCACTTT. Translation gives CASSSRVNSPLHF. Full variable domain (rest looked up from reference TRBV19 and TRBJ1-6): DGGITQSPKYLFRKEGQNVTLSCEQNLNHDAMYWYRQDPGQGLRLIYYSQIVNDFQKGDIAEGYSVSREKKESFPLTVTSAQKNPTAFYLCASSSRVNSPLHFGNGTRLTVT.